This section outlines one TCR beta chain sequence together with its context. This sample is part of a study of blood T cell repertoires in COVID-19. Study-level background: PBMCs, B-cell-depleted T cells, or T cells were the source of the cDNA or gDNA that made up the material.

CDR3 length equals 14 residues. Germline loops: CDR1 MNHEY, CDR2 SVGAGI. Trimming left V 5 bases short and J 0 bases short, with 11 bases between. The protocol was immunoSEQ multiplex PCR, while the TCRdb copy is restricted to in-frame clones and leaves out a portion. The repertoire includes approximately 130,000 clones, roughly 81% of them detected once, and about 13% sits in the top ten. The source is a human donor in a cohort sampled during active COVID-19. The chain joins TRBV6-5 to TRBJ2-7; D is ambiguous. Sequenced material: peripheral blood. CDR3 nucleotides: TGTGCCAGCAGTCGAAACCGGGTCTCCTACGAGCAGTACTTC. It is translated as CASSRNRVSYEQYF.